The 17 T cell receptor beta chains below all came from one sample that was sequenced in a study of cytomegalovirus exposure and HLA in healthy donors. The primer mix had 60 Vbeta and 13 Jbeta primers. Clones were sequenced by immunoSEQ multiplex PCR, and TCRdb holds only the in-frame ones, with some missing. The data hold some 180,000 clones, with around 80% observed a single time. The specimen sequenced was PBMCs. The receptors stem from a woman in her thirties in good health and CMV-seronegative.

The chain links TRBV5-6 to TRBJ2-7; no reliable D call. V was shortened by 0 bases and J by 7 bases, with 11 bases between the two germline ends. CDR1 and CDR2 from the germline V gene are SGHDT and YYEEEE. The CDR3 runs to 13 residues. This CDR3 is CASSLGAHGEQYF. The CDR3 nucleotides read TGTGCCAGCAGCTTGGGCGCTCACGGGGAGCAGTACTTC.

The chain has TRBV5-4 and TRBJ1-2; 8 bases agree with TRBD1. V was pared by 4 bases and J by 3 bases, with 5 bases of the junction left unmatched. The V gene's germline CDR1 is SGHNT and CDR2 YYREEE (reference sequence). The CDR3 sequence is 14 residues long. The CDR3 protein is CASSVQGGYYGYTF. The CDR3 nucleotides read TGTGCCAGCAGCGTACAGGGGGGGTACTATGGCTACACCTTC.

The CDR3, as DNA: TGTGCCAGCACCGTTGGGGGGGCTGTGACTGAAGCTTTCTTT. Amino acids: CASTVGGAVTEAFF. The chain uses TRBV6-1 and TRBJ1-1; TRBD1 might be the D (6 bases). The CDR3 is 14 residues long. The V gene lost 7 bases and the J gene lost 5 bases, with 17 bases spanning the gap. The germline CDR1 and CDR2 sequences are MNHNS and SASEGT.

The chain joins TRBV7-8 to TRBJ2-1; D is uncertain. CDR1 and CDR2 (germline): SGHVS, FQNEAQ. This CDR3 spans 13 amino acids. Trimming cost V 5 bases and J 7 bases, with 12 bases left between them. This CDR3 is CASSPSLNNEQFF. CDR3 nucleotides: TGTGCCAGCAGCCCATCCCTAAATAATGAGCAGTTCTTC.

The chain joins TRBV4-3 to TRBJ1-5; D is uncertain. V was shortened by 0 bases and J by 1 base, with 7 bases between the two germline ends. The germline V gene has CDR1 LGHNA and CDR2 YSLEER. CDR3 length: 15 residues. The CDR3 coding sequence is TGCGCCAGCAGCCAAGATCTCCTAAGCAATCAGCCCCAGCATTTT. Its protein is CASSQDLLSNQPQHF.

The chain has TRBV7-2 and TRBJ2-7, with D possibly TRBD1 on 6 matching bases. Per germline, CDR1 SGHTA and CDR2 FQGNSA. The V and J ends lost 5 bases and 2 bases respectively, with 10 bases between them. The CDR3 is made up of 13 amino acids. For the CDR3, the DNA is TGTGCCAGCAGCCCGACAGGCCCCTACGAGCAGTACTTC. Its translation is CASSPTGPYEQYF.

The gene calls are TRBV5-6 and TRBJ1-2; TRBD1 matches 8 bases. V gave up 4 bases and J gave up 6 bases; unmatched junction bases: 5. The CDR3 spans 13 residues. The germline V gene encodes CDR1 SGHDT and CDR2 YYEEEE. The CDR3: CASSPGTGHGYTF. Here the CDR3 DNA reads TGTGCCAGCAGCCCAGGGACAGGACATGGCTACACCTTC.

This clone was found a few times. The chain carries TRBV30 and TRBJ1-4; TRBD1 might be the D (6 bases). This CDR3 region has 13 residues. V lost 0 bases to trimming and J lost 7 bases, with 9 bases between them. CDR1 is GTSNPN, CDR2 SVGIG, per germline (reference sequence). The CDR3 coding sequence is TGTGCCTGGAGTGTACTGGGGGCTGAAAAACTGTTTTTT. Encoded protein: CAWSVLGAEKLFF.

V gene TRBV2 combines with J gene TRBJ1-2; D remains unclear. Germline-derived CDR1 and CDR2 are SNHLY and FYNNEI. The CDR3 covers 15 residues. Trimming removed 0 bases from V and 3 bases from J, with 11 bases in between. The CDR3 loop is CASSEATGSYYGYTF. DNA for the CDR3: TGTGCCAGCAGTGAAGCTACCGGGAGCTACTATGGCTACACCTTC.

This clone appeared a few times. The V and J genes are TRBV6-1 and TRBJ1-2; TRBD1 might be the D (6 bases). Trimming removed 2 bases at V and 4 bases at J, with 17 bases between. Germline lookup yields CDR1 MNHNS and CDR2 SASEGT. The CDR3 loop spans 16 amino acids. The CDR3 nucleotides are TGTGCCAGCAGTGAACTTACCGGGACAAGTATCTATGGCTACACCTTC. Its translation: CASSELTGTSIYGYTF.

V and J are TRBV2 and TRBJ2-5; weak D call: TRBD2 (7 bases). The CDR3 runs to 15 residues. Trimming removed 0 bases from V and 4 bases from J, with 12 bases in between. Germline V gives CDR1 SNHLY, CDR2 FYNNEI. The CDR3 protein is CASSEAWGGRETQYF. CDR3 sequence (DNA): TGTGCCAGCAGTGAAGCGTGGGGGGGCCGAGAGACCCAGTACTTC.

The CDR3 region is CASRRGQNNEKLFF. CDR3 bases: TGTGCCAGTAGGCGAGGACAGAATAATGAAAAACTGTTTTTT. The chain is built from TRBV19 and TRBJ1-4; TRBD1 is a possible D gene (6 bases). The CDR3 loop spans 14 amino acids. V dropped 6 bases and J dropped 4 bases, with 12 bases sitting between them. Germline V gives CDR1 LNHDA, CDR2 SQIVND (reference sequence).

CDR3 sequence: CASSQRISGGPTDTQYF. The CDR3 region has the DNA TGTGCCAGCAGCCAAAGGATCAGCGGGGGCCCCACAGATACGCAGTATTTT. This chain uses TRBV4-2 with TRBJ2-3; 8 bases are a match to TRBD2. The CDR3 has 17 residues. Losses at the gene ends were 2 bases for V and 2 bases for J; bases not matched to a gene: 9. Germline CDR1 LGHNA, CDR2 YNFKEQ.

The rearrangement links TRBV6-6 to TRBJ1-5; D remains ambiguous. Germline V gene data show CDR1 as MNHNY and CDR2 as SVGAGI (reference sequence). This CDR3 region has 12 residues. V was shortened by 5 bases and J by 6 bases, with 8 bases between the two germline ends. The CDR3 DNA sequence: TGTGCCAGCAGTGGAGGGAGTCAGCCCCAGCATTTT. As protein: CASSGGSQPQHF.

The J gene is TRBJ1-6, the V gene TRBV2, with TRBD1 as a possible D gene (5 bases). Germline-derived CDR1 and CDR2 are SNHLY and FYNNEI. The CDR3 totals 14 residues. V lost 7 bases and J lost 7, with 14 bases in between. DNA for the CDR3: TGTGCCAGCAACCCAGGGAACGGGAATTCACCCCTCCACTTT. Protein sequence: CASNPGNGNSPLHF.

This clone has a single count. V and J are TRBV7-6 and TRBJ1-6; D not resolved. The CDR3 contains 16 residues. CDR1 and CDR2 from the germline V gene are SGHVS and FNYEAQ. V was shortened by 1 base and J by 8 bases, with 15 bases between the two germline ends. As DNA, the CDR3 is TGTGCCAGCAGCTTAGATAGCGTCTGGCCGGATTCACCCCTCCACTTT. This gives the protein CASSLDSVWPDSPLHF.

In its sample, this clone was seen once. This chain uses TRBV2 with TRBJ1-2, with D unresolved. The CDR3 extends over 11 amino acids. Deletions cut 5 bases from V and 8 bases from J, with 9 bases between. Germline V gene data show CDR1 as SNHLY and CDR2 as FYNNEI. This CDR3 is CASSPERGYTF. CDR3 sequence (DNA): TGTGCCAGCAGTCCGGAGAGGGGCTACACCTTC.